This T cell receptor (beta chain) was sequenced in a study of post-analysis software for immune sequencing data. Overall study context: Multiple sclerosis in the patients followed relapsing-remitting, secondary progressive and progressive-relapsing courses. Overall study results and limits: Multiple sclerosis patients showed significantly lower normalized Chao1 diversity than controls did. The study found TRBV5-6, TRBV5-1 and TRBV20-1 among several TRBV segments more frequent in patients than controls. F measure grouped same-batch samples tightly together.

The CDR3 loop spans 13 amino acids. Germline V gene data show CDR1 as DFQATT and CDR2 as SNEGSKA (reference sequence). V was shortened by 6 bases and J by 5 bases, with 16 bases between the two germline ends. Worth noting for this clonotype: Its antigen is undetermined.

The TCR beta cDNA libraries contained unique molecular identifiers. TCRdb fed the PCR reads into MiXCR, producing one record per CDR3 protein. The sample records hundreds of thousands of distinct CDR3 sequences, approximately 60% being singletons. The source of this sequence is a girl aged 2-10 years with multiple sclerosis. Sequences were obtained from blood. V and J are TRBV20-1 and TRBJ2-5, with D uncertain. The CDR3 region has the DNA TGCAGTGCCGGGCGGCCAGGTGGCGAGACCCAGTACTTC. Encoded protein: CSAGRPGGETQYF.